This T cell receptor (beta chain) derives from a study of shared clonotypes between healthy human individuals (dated by TCRdb to 2020 to 2022). Regarding the research as a whole: The cohort comprised a couple of women and a few men aged 18 to 49 years. For each donor, CD4 naive and CD4 memory were each run on three plates, CD8 naive on two plates, and CD8 memory on one plate. To estimate repertoire size and how much clonotypes are shared between individuals, the study performed deep sequencing of blood TCR repertoires from a handful of healthy adults. Libraries were prepared and TCR repertoires were sequenced by different laboratories using diverse techniques, in order to increase sequencing depth and limit assay-specific biases. Per donor, leukapheresis produced somewhere between about 0.94 and 10 billion PBMCs.

TCR CDR3 regions were amplified from genomic DNA by multiplex PCR using the deep immunoSEQ assay. Extracted genomic DNA from each cell subset was distributed evenly across all wells of several immunoSEQ 96-well plates, and each plate was treated as a replicate. Each replicate PCR for sorted subsets received about 220 ng genomic DNA, equal to roughly 33,000 T cell genomes. Purified libraries were measured with a Qubit 3.0 fluorometer, size-checked on a Bioanalyzer 2100, and measured again with the KAPA Library Quantification kit. Every immunoSEQ 96-well plate was sequenced on a dedicated single-read 150-cycle Illumina NextSeq 550 flow cell. The authors' pipeline ran thus. Because the immunoSEQ output held only junctional sequences and lacked quality scores, the filtering could not match the filtering applied to full-length reads. Sequences were annotated with PyIR, a Python wrapper for IgBLAST v1.9, using IMGT germline references to assign V/J genes and CDR3. Reads were filtered out if the reads had weak V/J assignments (E-value above 1e-6), no CDR3, stop codons, out-of-frame junctions, or ambiguous translated residues. A V3J clonotype was defined by an identical inferred V gene, J gene, and CDR3 amino acid sequence. Percentage overlap between repertoires was computed as shared unique clonotypes divided by the size of the smaller repertoire. RTK rarefaction, the Chao1 estimator, and Recon v2.1 estimates of unobserved clonotypes were used to assess repertoire richness. For all TCRbeta clonotypes obtained by the gDNA method from a few donors, generation probabilities were computed with OLGA. What TCRdb holds here is the immuneACCESS table cut down to in-frame rearrangements. Part of the clones is not present; checked against another copy, under half of the missing clones reflect an unresolved V gene, and the others are unexplained. V and J calls and clone size come straight from that table; D and trimming were deduced from the DNA. The sample profile shows about 710,000 clones; roughly two thirds of them were found once. The top ten constitute about 1.8% of the sample.

The donors were healthy, HIV-negative adults who had no recently reported acute infections or vaccinations. Every donor was a Caucasian adult living in Nashville, Tennessee, USA. CD4+ T cells were enriched through magnetic negative selection, after which naive cells were positively selected on CD45RA and the remaining negative fraction served as the memory subset. After blood collection by leukapheresis, PBMCs were isolated using Ficoll-Histopaque density gradient centrifugation and then cryopreserved in the vapor phase of liquid nitrogen. Purity and quantity of every magnetically sorted T cell population were checked by analytical flow cytometry. Genomic DNA was isolated from each sorted fraction and quantified by UV absorbance on a Nanodrop 2000c. From the germline V gene, CDR1 is MDHEN and CDR2 is SYDVKM. Reading from cysteine to phenylalanine, the CDR3 counts 17 amino acids. The sequence is cut down to CDR3 DNA, 51 bases in frame from base 1. The junction shows trimming of 5 bases on V and 5 bases on J, plus 22 bases between the germline ends.

The study at large found these results: Higher generation probabilities were observed for clonotypes shared by all four sorted-subset donors than for non-shared clonotypes. Pairwise subsampling led to the expectation that sequencing depth would affect the degree of clonotype sharing among donors. Incomplete sequencing was indicated by rarefaction of sorted-subset datasets, despite the large sequencing depth. Sampling was limited to blood, and TCR repertoires in tissue likely differ from TCR repertoires in blood. Estimated clonotype richness was generally larger for naive than for memory subsets. The small number of donors limited the genetic and exposure-history diversity represented. Sharing across several donors was observed for about 5% of naive CD4, 3% to 3.5% of naive CD8, over 2% of memory CD4, and about 0.38% of memory CD8 clonotypes.

Notes on this clone: Its antigen is still unknown. One base away there is no much larger clone; base qualities are not given.

Recombination connected TRBV28 to TRBJ2-1; the D gene assignment is perhaps TRBD1 or TRBD2, with each matching 5 bases. The clonotype comes from a woman in her twenties or thirties in good health. The sample was memory CD4+ T cells sorted from blood. The meaning of the sample's cell subset or site label: CD45RA-negative fraction. The CDR3 protein: CASSSTGRGWGHNEQFF. The base sequence is TGTGCCAGCAGTAGCACGGGTCGTGGGTGGGGACACAATGAGCAGTTCTTC.